The 20 T cell receptor beta chains in this list originate from one sample, sequenced in a study of T cells in narcolepsy. Only in-frame clones appear in the TCRdb table, and some are missing; sequencing was by immunoSEQ multiplex PCR. The table lists 32,000 or so clones, over 80% of them singletons, with over 0.9% in the top ten. The sample consisted of CD45RA- memory CD4+ T cells from PBMCs. All receptors derive from a human donor with narcolepsy.

The chain joins TRBV7-2 to TRBJ2-1; 8 bases align to TRBD2. The CDR3 extends over 17 amino acids. Germline V CDR1 and CDR2: SGHTA, FQGNSA. With 3 bases clipped from V and 7 bases from J, the junction kept 14 bases outside the gene matches. The CDR3 reads CASSLGPQRGPENEQFF. The CDR3, as DNA: TGTGCCAGCAGCTTGGGACCCCAGCGGGGGCCCGAGAATGAGCAGTTCTTC.

CDR3 DNA: TGTGCCAGCCTAACTCCAGCGGGCTACACCTTC. This codes for CASLTPAGYTF. This sequence joins TRBV6-1 and TRBJ1-2; D is undetermined. Looked up from germline, CDR1 is MNHNS and CDR2 is SASEGT. This CDR3 region has 11 residues. Trimming shortened V by 8 bases and J by 8 bases, and 12 bases separated the two germline ends.

The chain carries TRBV11-3 and TRBJ2-2, with 10 bases aligning to TRBD1. The germline V gene has CDR1 SGHNT and CDR2 YENEEA. Losses at the gene ends were 6 bases for V and 7 bases for J; bases not matched to a gene: 5. The CDR3 runs to 14 residues. CDR3 in DNA: TGTGCCAGCAGGACCGGGACAGGGGTCGGGGAGCTGTTTTTT. This codes for CASRTGTGVGELFF. Full variable domain (rest looked up from reference TRBV11-3 and TRBJ2-2): EAGVVQSPRYKIIEKKQPVAFWCNPISGHNTLYWYLQNLGQGPELLIRYENEEAVDDSQLPKDRFSAERLKGVDSTLKIQPAELGDSAVYLCASRTGTGVGELFFGEGSRLTVL.

V is TRBV19 and J is TRBJ2-2; D gene ambiguous. The ends were cut back, 9 bases at V and 4 bases at J, with 9 bases in the middle. The CDR3 is made up of 12 amino acids. The germline V gene has CDR1 LNHDA and CDR2 SQIVND (reference sequence). The CDR3 DNA reads as TGTGCCAGCAACTTCCGCACCGGGGAGCTGTTTTTT. Its protein is CASNFRTGELFF.

The rearrangement joins TRBV21-1 to TRBJ1-2. TRBV21-1 is shown as a pseudogene. The CDR3 consists of 13 residues. As DNA, the CDR3 is TGTGCCAGCAGCAACCGGGACGGCTATGGCTACACCTTC. Amino acid sequence: CASSNRDGYGYTF.

V is TRBV2 and J is TRBJ1-1, with D hard to call. Per germline, CDR1 SNHLY and CDR2 FYNNEI. V was shortened by 6 bases and J by 2 bases, with 7 bases between the two germline ends. This CDR3 is built from 12 residues. The DNA of the CDR3 is TGTGCCAGCAGAAGGGAAAACACTGAAGCTTTCTTT. Translation gives CASRRENTEAFF.

This rearrangement joins TRBV7-3 to TRBJ2-5; tentatively, D is TRBD2 (6 bases). The CDR3 contains 14 residues. The V gene lost 5 bases and the J gene lost 1 base, with 11 bases spanning the gap. CDR1 is SGHTA, CDR2 FQGTGA, per germline. The CDR3 region has the DNA TGTGCCAGCAGCCCGGGACTGTCCCAAGAGACCCAGTACTTC. Its protein is CASSPGLSQETQYF.

This rearrangement joins TRBV7-2 to TRBJ1-5, with a weak D call TRBD1 (5 bases). Deletions cut 5 bases from V and 0 bases from J, with 11 bases between. Per the germline V gene, CDR1 is SGHTA and CDR2 is FQGNSA. The CDR3 runs 15 residues. CDR3 nucleotide sequence: TGTGCCAGCAGCCCGGGGGGGGGTAGCAATCAGCCCCAGCATTTT. It codes for CASSPGGGSNQPQHF.

The chain couples TRBV27 to TRBJ2-3; either TRBD1 or TRBD2 may supply D (6 bases each). The CDR3 runs to 13 residues. V lost 7 bases to trimming and J lost 7 bases, with 15 bases between them. From germline, CDR1 is MNHEY and CDR2 SMNVEV (reference sequence). The CDR3 region is CASTYGGRNTQYF. The DNA for the CDR3 is TGTGCCAGCACCTACGGGGGCAGGAATACGCAGTATTTT.

The chain recombines TRBV25-1 with TRBJ1-2; the match to TRBD1 covers 12 bases. V was pared by 6 bases and J by 2 bases, with 1 base of the junction left unmatched. This CDR3 comprises 14 residues. Germline loops: CDR1 MGHDK, CDR2 SYGVNS. CDR3 loop: CASRGTGGNYGYTF. Here the CDR3 DNA reads TGTGCCAGCAGGGGGACAGGGGGCAACTATGGCTACACCTTC.

The gene calls are TRBV18 and TRBJ2-2; D gene uncertain. CDR1 KGHSH and CDR2 LQKENI come from the germline V gene. Trimming left V 4 bases short and J 0 bases short, with 6 bases between. The length of the CDR3 is 14 residues. The DNA of the CDR3 is TGTGCCAGCTCACATCCCCCGAACACCGGGGAGCTGTTTTTT. It is translated as CASSHPPNTGELFF.

This chain uses TRBV27 with TRBJ1-2, with D unclear. V was pared by 8 bases and J by 8 bases, with 12 bases between. CDR3 length equals 11 residues. CDR1 is MNHEY, CDR2 SMNVEV, per germline (reference sequence). For the CDR3, the DNA is TGTGCCAGCCACCTGAGGCGAGGCTACACCTTC. Residues: CASHLRRGYTF.

V is TRBV14 and J is TRBJ1-3; 9 bases agree with TRBD1. V lost 4 bases to trimming and J lost 0 bases; unmatched junction nucleotides: 7. Germline loops: CDR1 SGHDN, CDR2 FVKESK. The CDR3 totals 17 residues. The chain's CDR3 is CASSRIGTGSSGNTIYF. The CDR3 coding sequence is TGTGCCAGCAGCCGTATCGGGACAGGGAGCTCTGGAAACACCATATATTTT.

The chain employs TRBV7-2 and TRBJ1-2; the match to TRBD1 covers 8 bases. The trim removed 0 bases at V and 5 bases at J, leaving 11 bases unmatched. The CDR3 totals 17 residues. Per the germline V gene, CDR1 is SGHTA and CDR2 is FQGNSA. The chain's CDR3 is CASSLAGGQAAQYGYTF. The CDR3 bases are TGTGCCAGCAGCTTAGCCGGGGGACAGGCAGCACAGTATGGCTACACCTTC.

The chain links TRBV29-1 to TRBJ2-2; D possibly corresponds to TRBD2 (6 bases). Germline loops: CDR1 SQVTM, CDR2 ANQGSEA. V was cut by 7 bases and J by 3 bases, with 12 bases left in between. The CDR3 spans 13 residues. The CDR3, as DNA: TGCAGCGCCGATGGGGGGTACACCGGGGAGCTGTTTTTT. Translated, it gives CSADGGYTGELFF.

The CDR3 loop reads CASSEVRGASYGYTF. In nucleotides, the CDR3 is TGTGCCAGCAGTGAAGTACGGGGGGCAAGCTATGGCTACACCTTC. The chain uses TRBV2 and TRBJ1-2, with D possibly TRBD1 on 6 matching bases. The CDR3 contains 15 residues. CDR1 SNHLY and CDR2 FYNNEI come from the germline V gene. Between the trimmed V and J ends, which lost 1 base and 4 bases, there was a span of 13 bases. The whole variable domain, remainder taken from reference TRBV2 and TRBJ1-2, is EPEVTQTPSHQVTQMGQEVILRCVPISNHLYFYWYRQILGQKVEFLVSFYNNEISEKSEIFDDQFSVERPDGSNFTLKIRSTKLEDSAMYFCASSEVRGASYGYTFGSGTRLTVV.

This CDR3 is CASSWDQTSNQPQHF. In DNA form, the CDR3 reads TGTGCCAGCAGCTGGGACCAGACTAGCAATCAGCCCCAGCATTTT. The chain employs TRBV7-8 and TRBJ1-5; D perhaps matches TRBD1 (5 bases). The CDR3 has 15 residues. Deletions cut 4 bases from V and 0 bases from J, with 10 bases between. Germline V gene data show CDR1 as SGHVS and CDR2 as FQNEAQ.

The gene calls are TRBV4-3 and TRBJ2-4, with 8 bases aligning to TRBD2. Germline V gene data show CDR1 as LGHNA and CDR2 as YSLEER. The J segment lost 6 bases and the V segment lost 4 bases, leaving 5 bases of the junction unmatched. The CDR3 loop spans 14 amino acids. The CDR3 is CASSPDSGGNIQYF. As DNA, the CDR3 is TGCGCCAGCAGCCCCGACAGCGGGGGAAACATTCAGTACTTC.

The J gene is TRBJ1-5, the V gene TRBV7-2; no definite D call. Per the germline V gene, CDR1 is SGHTA and CDR2 is FQGNSA. The CDR3 consists of 14 residues. The V end lost 5 bases, the J end lost 3 bases, and 11 bases lay between the germline ends. This CDR3 is CASSLGRFNQPQHF. DNA of the CDR3: TGTGCCAGCAGCCTCGGACGCTTCAATCAGCCCCAGCATTTT.

The chain couples TRBV21-1 to TRBJ1-1; the table's D call TRBD1 went unverified against the DNA. TRBV21-1 is marked as a pseudogene. This CDR3 spans 17 amino acids. The CDR3 spells CASSKNIKDRGPGEAFF. For the CDR3, the DNA is TGTGCCAGCAGCAAAAATATAAAGGACAGGGGGCCGGGTGAAGCTTTCTTT.